Below, one T cell receptor beta chain is given with its context. Its antigen is as yet unknown. This sample is drawn from a study of yellow fever vaccine responses in identical twins. The study's findings and limits: Twins' vaccine T cell responses reportedly seemed partly convergent and partly personalized.

In TCRdb, the RT-PCR reads were re-called with MiXCR into one record per CDR3 protein. The sample lists about 21,000 distinct CDR3 sequences; around four fifths were seen once. The clonotype comes from a woman younger than 30 who received the yellow fever vaccine. Sequenced here: T cells from blood (PBMCs), unsorted or a sorted subset (not recorded which), sampled before or after yellow fever vaccination (not recorded which).

The CDR3 DNA sequence: TGTGCCAGCAGCTTAGCCAGTTCGGGTACTGAAGCTTTCTTT. Protein: CASSLASSGTEAFF. V and J are TRBV7-9 and TRBJ1-1; unclear D gene. CDR1 is SEHNR, CDR2 FQNEAQ, per germline (reference sequence). V gave up 0 bases and J gave up 5 bases, with 10 bases separating them. The CDR3 has 14 residues.